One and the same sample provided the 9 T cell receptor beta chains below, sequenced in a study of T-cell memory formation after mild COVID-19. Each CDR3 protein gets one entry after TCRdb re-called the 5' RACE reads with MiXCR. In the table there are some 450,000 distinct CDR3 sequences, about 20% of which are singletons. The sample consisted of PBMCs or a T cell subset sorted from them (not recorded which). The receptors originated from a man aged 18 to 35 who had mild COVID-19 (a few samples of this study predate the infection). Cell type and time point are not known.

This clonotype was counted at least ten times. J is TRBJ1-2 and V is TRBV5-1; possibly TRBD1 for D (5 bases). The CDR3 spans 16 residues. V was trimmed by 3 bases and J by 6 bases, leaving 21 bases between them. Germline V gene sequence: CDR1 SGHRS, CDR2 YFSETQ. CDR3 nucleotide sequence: TGCGCCAGCAGCTCCCGCGAGGGGAATAGTCGAGATGGCTACACCTTC. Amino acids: CASSSREGNSRDGYTF.

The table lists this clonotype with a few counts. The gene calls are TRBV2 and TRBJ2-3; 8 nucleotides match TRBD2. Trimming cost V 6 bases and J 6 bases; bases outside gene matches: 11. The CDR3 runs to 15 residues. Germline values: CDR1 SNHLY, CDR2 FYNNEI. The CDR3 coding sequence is TGTGCCAGCAGCGGTGGGGTGGCTAGCGGGGATACGCAGTATTTT. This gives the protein CASSGGVASGDTQYF.

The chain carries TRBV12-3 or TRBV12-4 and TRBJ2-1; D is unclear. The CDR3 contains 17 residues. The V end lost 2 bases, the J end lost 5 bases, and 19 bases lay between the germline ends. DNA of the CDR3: TGTGCCAGCAGTTTACGTAGGACCCTGAGGCCCGACAATGAGCAGTTCTTC. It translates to CASSLRRTLRPDNEQFF.

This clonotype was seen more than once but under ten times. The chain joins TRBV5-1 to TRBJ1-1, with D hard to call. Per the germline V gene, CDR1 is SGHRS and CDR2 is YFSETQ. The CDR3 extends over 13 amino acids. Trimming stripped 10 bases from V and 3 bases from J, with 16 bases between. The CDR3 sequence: CASGWDEDTEAFF. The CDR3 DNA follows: TGCGCCTCGGGGTGGGATGAGGACACTGAAGCTTTCTTT.

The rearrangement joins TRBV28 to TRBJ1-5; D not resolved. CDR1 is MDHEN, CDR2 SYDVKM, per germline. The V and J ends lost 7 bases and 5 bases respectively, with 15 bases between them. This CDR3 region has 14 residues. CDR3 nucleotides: TGTGCCAGCAAACTGCATGCGGACTATCAGCCCCAGCATTTT. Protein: CASKLHADYQPQHF.

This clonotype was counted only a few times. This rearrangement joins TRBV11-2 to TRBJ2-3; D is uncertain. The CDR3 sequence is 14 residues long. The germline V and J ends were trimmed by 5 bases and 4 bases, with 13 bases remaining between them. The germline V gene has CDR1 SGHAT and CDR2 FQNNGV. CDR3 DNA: TGTGCCAGCAGCCTAGGTCATCACGCAGATACGCAGTATTTT. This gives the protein CASSLGHHADTQYF.

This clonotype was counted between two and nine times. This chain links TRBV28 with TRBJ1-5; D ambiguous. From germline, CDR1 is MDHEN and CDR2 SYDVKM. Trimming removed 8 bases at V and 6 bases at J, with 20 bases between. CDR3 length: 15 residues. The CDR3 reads CASCQETAVGQPQHF. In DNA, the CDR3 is TGTGCCAGCTGCCAAGAGACTGCCGTGGGTCAGCCCCAGCATTTT.

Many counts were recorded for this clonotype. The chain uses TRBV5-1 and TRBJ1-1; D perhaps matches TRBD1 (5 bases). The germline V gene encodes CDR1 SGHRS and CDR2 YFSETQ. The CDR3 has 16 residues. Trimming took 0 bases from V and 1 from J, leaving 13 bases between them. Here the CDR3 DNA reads TGCGCCAGCAGCTTGGTAACAGGCGAATCGAACACTGAAGCTTTCTTT. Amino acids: CASSLVTGESNTEAFF.

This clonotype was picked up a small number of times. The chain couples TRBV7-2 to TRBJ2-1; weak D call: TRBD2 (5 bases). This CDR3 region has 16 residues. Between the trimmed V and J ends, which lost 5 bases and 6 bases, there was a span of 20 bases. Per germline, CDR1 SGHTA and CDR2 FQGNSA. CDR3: CASSLSDWRVFNEQFF. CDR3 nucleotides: TGTGCCAGCAGCCTATCGGACTGGCGGGTATTCAATGAGCAGTTCTTC.